Listed below are T cell receptor beta chains from one sample, sequenced in a study of cytomegalovirus exposure and HLA in healthy donors. Generated by immunoSEQ multiplex PCR, the TCRdb table keeps only in-frame clones and is missing some. The sample shows more than 250,000 clones, roughly 89% of them seen only once. Input material: PBMCs. Every receptor here comes from a woman aged 18 to 35 in good health and CMV-seronegative. CDR3s leave out the opening cysteine and the closing phenylalanine or tryptophan. Fields, in order: D gene, V gene, CDR3 protein. The D gene is left open where the match is weak.

-	TRBV6-1	ASSERENTEAF
-	TRBV18	ASSELIATNEKLF
-	TRBV19	ASSIWSPATNEKLF
-	TRBV28	ASSRSYEQY
-	TRBV11-3	ASSLVSGPYNEQF
-	TRBV29-1	SGEGTMNTEAF
TRBD1	TRBV7-6	ASSPGTGGQETQY
-	TRBV29-1	SASAGQVGSYEQY
-	TRBV5-1	ASSPAPQTDEAF
-	TRBV4-1	ASSQDLDNEQF
-	TRBV7-2	ASSLTRATGELF
-	TRBV6-6	ASSSPRLEQY
-	TRBV9	ASSGKRAITDTQY
-	TRBV5-1	ASSLWPSYEQY
-	TRBV11-1	ASSSIRGGDTQY
TRBD1	TRBV19	ASSAFGDRGSEAF
-	TRBV9	ASSGRDGINEKLF
-	TRBV12-5	ASGWEEDQPQH
-	TRBV7-8	ASSLTGLPYYGYT
-	TRBV19	ASSMRIPSNYGYT
-	TRBV6-1	ASSEARRGEAF
TRBD1	TRBV2	ASSEATGDSSPLH
TRBD1	TRBV19	ASSIGTGHSYEQY
-	TRBV5-1	ASSLADPRINEQF
TRBD1	TRBV11-2	ASSSLRQGPNYGYT
-	TRBV6-5	ASSDRDTNYGYT
-	TRBV7-2	ASSFLSLVSGYT
-	TRBV19	ASSIILGTPQETQY
-	TRBV29-1	SGHGTSIFNEQF
-	TRBV5-4	ASSLYGTGELF
-	TRBV5-8	ASSLGSPITYNEQF
TRBD1	TRBV2	ASSYRGDNSPLH